One TCR beta chain is described in this entry. Its matching antigen is unknown. Trimming removed 6 bases at V and 5 bases at J, with 10 bases between. The CDR3 extends over 12 amino acids. Per the germline V gene, CDR1 is SGHTA and CDR2 is FQGNSA. The sample originates from a study of cytomegalovirus exposure and HLA in healthy donors. On the study more broadly: An analysis done earlier identified about 100 million unique TCR beta sequences from about 179 million T cells. Study-wide points: Whilst most TCR sequences proved rare, a subset of public TCRs occurred across many donors. The authors listed 180 or so TCR beta chains as cytomegalovirus-associated.

The PCR made use of 60 Vbeta and 13 Jbeta primers. Here immunoSEQ multiplex PCR was the method, and the copy in TCRdb shows in-frame clones only, minus some. Of 120,000 or so clones listed, about 80% are singletons. The J gene is TRBJ2-5, the V gene TRBV7-2; D is perhaps TRBD1 (5 bases). The receptor was isolated from a human donor in good health. The sequencing input was PBMCs. The CDR3, as DNA: TGTGCCAGCAGTCTAGGGGCGGAGACCCAGTACTTC. Translation: CASSLGAETQYF.